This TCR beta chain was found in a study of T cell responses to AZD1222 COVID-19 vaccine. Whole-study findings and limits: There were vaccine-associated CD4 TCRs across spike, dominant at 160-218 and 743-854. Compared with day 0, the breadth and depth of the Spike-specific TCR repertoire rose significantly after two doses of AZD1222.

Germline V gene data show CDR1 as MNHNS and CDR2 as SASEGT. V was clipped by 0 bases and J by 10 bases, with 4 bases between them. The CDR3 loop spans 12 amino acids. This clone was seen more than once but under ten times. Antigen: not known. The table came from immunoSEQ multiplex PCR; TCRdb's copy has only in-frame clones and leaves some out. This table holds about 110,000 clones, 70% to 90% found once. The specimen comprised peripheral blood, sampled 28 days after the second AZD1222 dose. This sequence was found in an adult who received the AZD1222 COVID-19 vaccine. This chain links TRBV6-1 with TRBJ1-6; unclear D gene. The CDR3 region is CASSEASSPLHF. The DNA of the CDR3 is TGTGCCAGCAGTGAAGCGAGCTCACCCCTCCACTTT.